This TCR beta chain appears in the sequencing data of a study of T cells in Graves' hyperthyroidism and ophthalmopathy. This clonotype occurred many times. Its antigen is currently unknown. Study-level results: Most thyroid clonotypes with frequency above 0.001 were detected in blood.

The germline gives CDR1 MNHNS, CDR2 SASEGT. The ends were cut back, 3 bases at V and 9 bases at J, with 18 bases in the middle. The CDR3 runs 15 residues. Authors of the study amplified TCR beta CDR3 regions from RNA transcripts. HTBI primers were the set used in a first-round RT-PCR of the TCR CDR3. TCRdb itself ran the multiplex PCR reads through MiXCR, one entry per CDR3 protein. This sample has 300,000 to 350,000 distinct CDR3 sequences; approximately 15% occur once, and the top ten carry around 25%. When ophthalmopathy did not progress within 18 months, Graves' hyperthyroidism was considered stable. Subjects aged 18 to 65 presented with newly diagnosed hyperthyroidism of less than 2 months' duration.

V and J are TRBV6-1 and TRBJ2-1, with D unresolved. The receptor was derived from a woman younger than 45 with Graves' hyperthyroidism. The sequenced sample was blood. CDR3 protein: CASSDTGPTGSEQFF. In nucleotides, the CDR3 is TGTGCCAGCAGTGATACCGGGCCCACCGGCAGTGAGCAGTTCTTC.